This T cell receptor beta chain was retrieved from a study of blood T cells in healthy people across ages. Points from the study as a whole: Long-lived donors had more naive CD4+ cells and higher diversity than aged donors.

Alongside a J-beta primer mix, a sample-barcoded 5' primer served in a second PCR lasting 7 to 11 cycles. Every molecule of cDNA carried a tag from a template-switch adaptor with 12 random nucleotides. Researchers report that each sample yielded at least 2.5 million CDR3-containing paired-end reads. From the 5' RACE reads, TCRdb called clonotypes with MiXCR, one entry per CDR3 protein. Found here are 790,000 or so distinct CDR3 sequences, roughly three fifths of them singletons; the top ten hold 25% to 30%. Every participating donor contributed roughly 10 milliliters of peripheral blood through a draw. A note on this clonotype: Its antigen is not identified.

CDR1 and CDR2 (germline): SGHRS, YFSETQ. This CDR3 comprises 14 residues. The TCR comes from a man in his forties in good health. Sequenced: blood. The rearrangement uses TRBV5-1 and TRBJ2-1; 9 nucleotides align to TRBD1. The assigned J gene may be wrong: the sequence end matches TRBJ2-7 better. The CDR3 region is CASRKGQGLSEQYF. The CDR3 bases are TGCGCCAGTAGAAAGGGACAGGGACTCAGTGAGCAGTACTTC.